This is a list of T cell receptor beta chains from one sample in a study of blood T cell repertoires in COVID-19. Repertoires were generated with immunoSEQ multiplex PCR, while TCRdb's copy carries only in-frame clones and drops some. The sample yields a few hundred thousand clones, roughly four fifths seen once. The source material was peripheral blood. The receptors were gathered from a woman aged 18-29 years with acute or convalescent COVID-19. CDR3s leave out the opening cysteine and the closing phenylalanine or tryptophan.

j_call	v_call	cdr3_aa
TRBJ1-5	TRBV3-1/TRBV3-2	ASSPSRNRANQPQH
TRBJ1-2	TRBV9	ASSVNRDYGYT
TRBJ2-7	TRBV2	ASSGTGTVTREQY
TRBJ2-1	TRBV6-1	ASSENWQGVNEQF
TRBJ2-2	TRBV6-6	ASSPPRTGGDTGELF
TRBJ1-2	TRBV6-6	ATITGGYGYT
TRBJ1-6	TRBV5-1	ASSLTGVERSPLH
TRBJ2-7	TRBV18	ASSPVPGLAGEQY
TRBJ1-3	TRBV5-4	ASSLGGASGNTIY
TRBJ1-5	TRBV6-2/TRBV6-3	ASSYPGGYSNQPQH
TRBJ1-2	TRBV28	ASSYLSGQPYGYT
TRBJ2-7	TRBV7-2	ASSLARTSSTYEQY
TRBJ1-6	TRBV7-2	ASSTGVSNSPLH
TRBJ1-5	TRBV12-3/TRBV12-4	ASSLTGYQPQH
TRBJ2-3	TRBV9	ASSVAGRETDTQY
TRBJ1-3	TRBV9	ASSPIQGTNKGNTIY
TRBJ2-1	TRBV27	ASSLSRLAGSEQF
TRBJ1-5	TRBV14	ASSQPGGLYQPQH
TRBJ1-2	TRBV15	ATSRDKIQTYGYT
TRBJ2-2	TRBV6-6	ASSYLGPGDTGELF
TRBJ2-4	TRBV5-1	ASSPPGDPRKNIQY
TRBJ1-1	TRBV28	ASSSTDTIFGTEAF
TRBJ2-1	TRBV2	ASTWASGSSYNEQF
TRBJ2-2	TRBV5-1	ASSFQQGVGELF
TRBJ2-7	TRBV6-2/TRBV6-3	ASSYGQGTY
TRBJ2-5	TRBV6-5	ASSSHIAGQETQY
TRBJ1-5	TRBV20-1	SASYRVNQPQH
TRBJ1-1	TRBV5-1	ASSPRGNTEAF
TRBJ1-2	TRBV28	ASSQRGSHYGYT
TRBJ2-1	TRBV5-5	ASSEYGTANYEQF
TRBJ2-1	TRBV9	ASSVLAGSYNEQF
TRBJ2-3	TRBV18	ASSVSGSSPDTQY
TRBJ1-1	TRBV6-4	ASSVRHLNTEAF
TRBJ2-7	TRBV7-2	ASSFSGRFDEQY
TRBJ1-2	TRBV7-2	ASSQQGNNYGYT
TRBJ2-7	TRBV4-1	ASSQDLAGSYEQY
TRBJ2-5	TRBV11-1	ASSARQTGERETQY
TRBJ2-1	TRBV6-1	ASSGGKRGLAEGVLKEQF
TRBJ1-1	TRBV4-3	ASSLEGHIEMNTEAF
TRBJ2-2	TRBV27	ASSLLNRGFPGELF
TRBJ2-7	TRBV2	ASSQGQGKSYEQY
TRBJ2-1	TRBV7-3	ASSLTTSGRAGSEQF
TRBJ2-4	TRBV28	ASSGPGLKY
TRBJ1-1	TRBV11-3	ASSSQDNTEAF
TRBJ1-3	TRBV4-3	ASSQESTGNTIY
TRBJ2-7	TRBV19	ASSKEATGGYEQY
TRBJ1-4	TRBV25-1	ASSDWQGNEKLF
TRBJ1-4	TRBV15	ATSRGPRVEKLF
TRBJ1-1	TRBV12-3/TRBV12-4	ASSLLLGVEAF
TRBJ2-7	TRBV28	ASSLGQVPYEQY
TRBJ2-1	TRBV4-3	ASSQDRDSLDEQF
TRBJ2-1	TRBV19	ASSIETGDLYNEQF
TRBJ2-7	TRBV4-1	ASSQDSGRYEQY
TRBJ2-2	TRBV19	ASSMAGDGGELF
TRBJ2-3	TRBV3-1/TRBV3-2	AVGLASTDTQY
TRBJ1-2	TRBV28	ASNLEGRNYGYT
TRBJ2-5	TRBV5-1	ASSFREPRQETQY